The clone carrying this T cell receptor beta chain has just a few counts. The data were obtained in a study of blood T cell repertoires in COVID-19. On the study more broadly: Sites in the United States, Italy and Spain provided acute and convalescent COVID-19 samples.

In the study's own analysis: Estimates of nucleated cell counts were drawn from the amplification of reference gene primers. Profiled with immunoSEQ multiplex PCR; TCRdb holds only in-frame clones, not every one. The V and J calls and clone size were taken over from that table, and D and trimming were inferred from the DNA. The sample lists approximately 51,000 clones; approximately 90% were seen once. Sequencing used peripheral blood. This receptor was taken from a man aged 40-50 years with active COVID-19.

CDR3 in DNA: TGCGCCAGCAGCCTTCGGGGCGGGGAGGGTCGCACCTTC. It yields the protein CASSLRGGEGRTF. V gene TRBV5-1 combines with J gene TRBJ1-2; D might be TRBD1 (5 bases). With 4 bases removed from V and 13 bases from J, the gap between germline ends came to 20 bases. From germline, CDR1 is SGHRS and CDR2 YFSETQ. The CDR3 covers 13 residues.